This T cell receptor (beta chain) was documented in a study of cytomegalovirus exposure and HLA in healthy donors. Points from the study as a whole: Clusters of TCRs from the first cohort tended to co-occur in the 120 validation repertoires (as a later analysis found). There were some public TCRs occurring in many donors, but most TCR sequences were rare. The study designated 150 or so TCR beta chains cytomegalovirus-associated.

The approximately 130-subject validation cohort, separate from the roughly 670-subject first cohort, included the donors. Germline CDR1 reads SGHDN; CDR2 reads FVKESK. V trimming: 4 bases; J trimming: 1 base; junction bases outside the gene matches: 2. The CDR3 has 14 amino acids. Note on this clone: Its target is not known.

Using immunoSEQ multiplex PCR, the repertoire was profiled, and TCRdb retains in-frame clones only, with some absent. There are roughly 200,000 clones in the sample; roughly 77% occur only once, and around 1.2% lies in the top ten. This chain connects TRBV14 to TRBJ2-3, with 7 positions matching TRBD1. This sequence was found in a woman in her thirties in good health and CMV-seronegative. Source material: PBMCs. CDR3 residues: CASSLQGGTDTQYF. CDR3 in DNA: TGTGCCAGCAGCCTCCAGGGGGGCACAGATACGCAGTATTTT.